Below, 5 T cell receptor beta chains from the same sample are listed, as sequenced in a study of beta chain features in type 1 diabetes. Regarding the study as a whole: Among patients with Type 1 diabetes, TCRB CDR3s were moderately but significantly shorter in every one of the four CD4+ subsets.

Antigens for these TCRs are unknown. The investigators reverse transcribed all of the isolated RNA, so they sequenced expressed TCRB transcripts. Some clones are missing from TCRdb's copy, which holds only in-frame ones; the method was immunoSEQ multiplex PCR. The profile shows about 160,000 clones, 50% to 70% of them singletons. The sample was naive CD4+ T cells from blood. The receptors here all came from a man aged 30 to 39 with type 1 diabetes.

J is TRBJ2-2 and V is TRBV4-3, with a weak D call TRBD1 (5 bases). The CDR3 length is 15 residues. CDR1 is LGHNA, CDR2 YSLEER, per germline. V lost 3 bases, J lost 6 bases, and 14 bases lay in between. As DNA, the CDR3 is TGCGCCAGCAGCCAGCAGGGTGCGGTAGCCGGGGAGCTGTTTTTT. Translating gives CASSQQGAVAGELFF.

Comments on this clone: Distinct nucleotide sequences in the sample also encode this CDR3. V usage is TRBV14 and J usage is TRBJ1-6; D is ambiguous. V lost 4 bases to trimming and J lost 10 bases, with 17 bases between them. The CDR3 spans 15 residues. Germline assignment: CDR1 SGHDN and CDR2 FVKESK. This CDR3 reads CASSLYRAPTSPLHF. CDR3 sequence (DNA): TGTGCCAGCAGCCTTTACCGGGCCCCTACCTCACCCCTCCACTTT.

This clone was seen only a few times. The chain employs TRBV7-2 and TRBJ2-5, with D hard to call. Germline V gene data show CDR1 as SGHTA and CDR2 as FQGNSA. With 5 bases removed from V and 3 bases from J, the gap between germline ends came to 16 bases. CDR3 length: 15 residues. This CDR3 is CASSHFGGLEETQYF. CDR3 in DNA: TGTGCCAGCAGCCATTTCGGCGGCCTTGAAGAGACCCAGTACTTC.

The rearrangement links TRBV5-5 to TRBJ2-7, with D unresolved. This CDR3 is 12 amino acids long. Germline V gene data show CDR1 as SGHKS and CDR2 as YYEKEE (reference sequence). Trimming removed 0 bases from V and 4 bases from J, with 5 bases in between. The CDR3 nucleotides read TGTGCCAGCAGCTTGGCCCTTTACGAGCAGTACTTC. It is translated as CASSLALYEQYF.

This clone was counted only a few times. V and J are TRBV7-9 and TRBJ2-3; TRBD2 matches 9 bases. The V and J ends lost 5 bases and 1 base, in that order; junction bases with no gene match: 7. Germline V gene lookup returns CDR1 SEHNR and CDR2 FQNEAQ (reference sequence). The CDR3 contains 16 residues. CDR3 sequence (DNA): TGTGCCAGCAGCGAGCTAGCGGGGTCCCGCACAGATACGCAGTATTTT. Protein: CASSELAGSRTDTQYF.